This entry lists 21 T cell receptor beta chains sequenced from one sample in a study of blood T cell repertoires in COVID-19. The table came from immunoSEQ multiplex PCR; TCRdb's copy has only in-frame clones and leaves some out. The repertoire holds about 300,000 clones, about 82% seen once, with under 2% in the top ten. The material sequenced was peripheral blood. These receptors were obtained from a woman aged 45-65 years with acute or convalescent COVID-19.

The CDR3 protein is CASSLGLAGGKIVQETQYF. DNA for the CDR3: TGCGCCAGCAGCTTAGGACTAGCGGGAGGAAAGATTGTGCAAGAGACCCAGTACTTC. The V call is TRBV5-1, the J call TRBJ2-5; 14 bases align to TRBD2. CDR3 length: 19 amino acids. V was clipped by 2 bases and J by 2 bases; unmatched bases: 11. Germline V gene lookup returns CDR1 SGHRS and CDR2 YFSETQ.

J is TRBJ1-2 and V is TRBV7-9, with unresolved D. Germline assignment: CDR1 SEHNR and CDR2 FQNEAQ (reference sequence). This CDR3 has 15 amino acids. V lost 6 bases and J lost 2, with 16 bases in between. CDR3: CASRHALPQNYGYTF. For the CDR3, the DNA is TGTGCCAGCAGACACGCACTACCTCAAAACTATGGCTACACCTTC.

The chain links TRBV28 to TRBJ1-2, with 10 bases that match TRBD1. The junction had 1 base not matched to a gene; V was cut back by 0 bases and J by 3 bases. Germline CDR1 is MDHEN and CDR2 is SYDVKM. The CDR3 is 15 residues long. CDR3 sequence: CASSLWDRGDYGYTF. The CDR3 DNA sequence: TGTGCCAGCAGTTTATGGGACAGGGGGGACTATGGCTACACCTTC.

This clone was counted a few times. The chain joins TRBV4-2 to TRBJ1-5; D ambiguous. Trimming removed 0 bases from V and 0 bases from J, with 15 bases in between. The CDR3 has 18 amino acids. CDR1 is LGHNA and CDR2 is YNFKEQ in the germline V gene. CDR3 protein: CASSQDSTATYSNQPQHF. The CDR3 coding sequence is TGTGCCAGCAGCCAAGATTCAACCGCCACTTATAGCAATCAGCCCCAGCATTTT.

The chain has TRBV6-4 and TRBJ2-1; D gene ambiguous. The CDR3 runs to 13 residues. Germline loops: CDR1 MRHNA, CDR2 SNTAGT. V dropped 2 bases and J dropped 7 bases, with 9 bases sitting between them. The CDR3, as DNA: TGTGCCAGCAGTGACCCCACAGAAAATGAGCAGTTCTTC. It yields the protein CASSDPTENEQFF.

V and J are TRBV5-4 and TRBJ1-4, with no clear D. CDR1 SGHNT and CDR2 YYREEE come from the germline V gene (reference sequence). V was clipped by 4 bases and J by 4 bases, with 11 bases between them. This CDR3 is 14 amino acids long. CDR3 protein: CASSREAVNEKLFF. The CDR3 DNA reads as TGTGCCAGCAGCCGAGAGGCAGTTAATGAAAAACTGTTTTTT. The full variable domain, its missing parts supplied by reference TRBV5-4 and TRBJ1-4, is ETGVTQSPTHLIKTRGQQVTLRCSSQSGHNTVSWYQQALGQGPQFIFQYYREEENGRGNFPPRFSGLQFPNYSSELNVNALELDDSALYLCASSREAVNEKLFFGSGTQLSVL.

This clone was observed once. The chain couples TRBV25-1 to TRBJ2-7, with 9 positions matching TRBD1. The germline V gene has CDR1 MGHDK and CDR2 SYGVNS. The CDR3 has 16 residues. After removal of 8 bases from V and 4 bases from J, the junction contained 15 bases not matched to a gene. CDR3 protein: CASRPRSGTGNYEQYF. In DNA, the CDR3 is TGTGCCAGCCGTCCTCGGTCCGGGACAGGGAATTACGAGCAGTACTTC.

The rearrangement links TRBV5-4 to TRBJ1-4; TRBD1 might be the D (6 bases). The CDR3 covers 17 residues. Germline-derived CDR1 and CDR2 are SGHNT and YYREEE (reference sequence). V lost 0 bases, J lost 6 bases, and 18 bases lay in between. CDR3 sequence (DNA): TGTGCCAGCAGCTTGGGGCCGGTCGGGCAGGGGTATGAAAAACTGTTTTTT. This gives the protein CASSLGPVGQGYEKLFF.

The chain carries TRBV6-5 and TRBJ2-1; TRBD2 aligns across 8 bases. The CDR3 is made up of 15 amino acids. With 6 bases clipped from V and 9 bases from J, the junction kept 13 bases outside the gene matches. Germline V CDR1 and CDR2: MNHEY, SVGAGI. The CDR3 spells CASRTTSGARGEQFF. CDR3 nucleotide sequence: TGTGCCAGCAGGACTACTAGCGGTGCTAGAGGTGAGCAGTTCTTC.

The V call is TRBV28, the J call TRBJ1-2; 9 bases align to TRBD1. The CDR3 covers 16 residues. The V and J ends lost 5 bases and 4 bases, in that order; junction bases with no gene match: 11. Germline lookup yields CDR1 MDHEN and CDR2 SYDVKM. The CDR3: CASSPPGTGRVYGYTF. The CDR3, as DNA: TGTGCCAGCAGTCCCCCCGGGACAGGGAGGGTCTATGGCTACACCTTC.

The chain is built from TRBV5-1 and TRBJ2-5; D not certain. The germline gives CDR1 SGHRS, CDR2 YFSETQ. The length of the CDR3 is 14 residues. The germline V and J ends were trimmed by 7 bases and 3 bases, with 16 bases remaining between them. The CDR3 DNA is TGCGCCAGCTGTAGCCTTGGGTCCAAAGAGACCCAGTACTTC. Amino acid sequence: CASCSLGSKETQYF.

The chain carries TRBV11-2 and TRBJ2-3; 9 bases align to TRBD2. This CDR3 has 15 amino acids. The V gene end was trimmed by 5 bases and the J gene end by 6 bases; junction bases not matched to a gene: 9. From germline, CDR1 is SGHAT and CDR2 FQNNGV. The CDR3 DNA sequence: TGTGCCAGCAGCCCAGCAAGCGGGAGGCGTGATACGCAGTATTTT. It yields the protein CASSPASGRRDTQYF.

This rearrangement joins TRBV27 to TRBJ1-6; 8 bases line up with TRBD1. V lost 2 bases, J lost 0 bases, and 6 bases stayed unmatched. Per the germline V gene, CDR1 is MNHEY and CDR2 is SMNVEV (reference sequence). The CDR3 is 18 amino acids. DNA of the CDR3: TGTGCCAGCAGTTTAGGACAGGGACGGAGCTCCTATAATTCACCCCTCCACTTT. Amino acids: CASSLGQGRSSYNSPLHF.

This clone occurred many times. The DNA of the CDR3 is TGTGCCAGCAGTGAACTGGGCGGGAGCTCCTACAATGAGCAGTTCTTC. The encoded protein is CASSELGGSSYNEQFF. The chain is built from TRBV6-1 and TRBJ2-1; TRBD2 agrees at 7 bases. CDR1 and CDR2 from the germline V gene are MNHNS and SASEGT. The CDR3 loop spans 16 amino acids. J was trimmed by 0 bases and V by 2 bases; bases with no gene match: 4.

In DNA, the CDR3 is TGTGCCAGCAGCTTCGAGCGGGAGGGCGAGCAGTACTTC. Translated: CASSFEREGEQYF. The rearrangement uses TRBV7-2 and TRBJ2-7; TRBD2 matches at 10 bases. V lost 3 bases to trimming and J lost 6 bases; unmatched junction nucleotides: 2. The CDR3 runs 13 residues. Germline V gives CDR1 SGHTA, CDR2 FQGNSA.

CDR3: CATSRDETGLRFTEAFF. The CDR3 region has the DNA TGTGCCACCAGCAGAGATGAAACAGGGCTCCGTTTCACTGAAGCTTTCTTT. V is TRBV15 and J is TRBJ1-1; possible D gene TRBD1, 6 bases. Germline V gene data show CDR1 as LNHNV and CDR2 as YYDKDF (reference sequence). This CDR3 comprises 17 residues. Trimming took 0 bases from V and 4 from J, leaving 18 bases between them.

J is TRBJ2-3 and V is TRBV27; the match to TRBD2 covers 7 bases. Germline CDR1 MNHEY, CDR2 SMNVEV (reference sequence). The CDR3 is 15 residues long. V dropped 5 bases and J dropped 4; count of bases not matched to a gene: 9. As DNA, the CDR3 is TGTGCCAGCAGTCCTCGGGACTATTTATCAGATACGCAGTATTTT. Its protein product is CASSPRDYLSDTQYF.

The genes are TRBV9 and TRBJ2-1, with a tentative D call TRBD2 (5 bases). Trimming took 1 base from V and 3 from J, leaving 14 bases between them. This CDR3 has 16 amino acids. Per the germline V gene, CDR1 is SGDLS and CDR2 is YYNGEE. The CDR3 reads CASSVSFGGFYNEQFF. CDR3 nucleotides: TGTGCCAGCAGCGTATCTTTCGGAGGATTCTACAATGAGCAGTTCTTC.

V usage is TRBV7-9 and J usage is TRBJ1-3; perhaps TRBD1 as D (5 bases). The germline gives CDR1 SEHNR, CDR2 FQNEAQ (reference sequence). The CDR3 contains 19 residues. The germline V and J ends were trimmed by 1 base and 0 bases, with 19 bases remaining between them. This CDR3 reads CASSLEPGRHRSSGNTIYF. DNA of the CDR3: TGTGCCAGCAGCTTAGAACCGGGCCGTCACAGGTCCTCTGGAAACACCATATATTTT.

This chain connects TRBV28 to TRBJ1-5, with D unclear. The germline V gene encodes CDR1 MDHEN and CDR2 SYDVKM. V lost 6 bases to trimming and J lost 2 bases, with 11 bases between them. The CDR3 extends over 14 amino acids. For the CDR3, the DNA is TGTGCCAGCAGGGGGTGGGGAGGCAATCAGCCCCAGCATTTT. As protein: CASRGWGGNQPQHF.

The CDR3 coding sequence is TGTGCCAGCAGCCAAGGACAGTTGAACTATGGCTACACCTTC. This translates into CASSQGQLNYGYTF. The rearrangement joins TRBV7-9 to TRBJ1-2, with D perhaps TRBD1 (6 bases). V was shortened by 5 bases and J by 2 bases, with 12 bases between the two germline ends. The CDR3 sequence is 14 residues long. Germline CDR1 is SEHNR and CDR2 is FQNEAQ (reference sequence).